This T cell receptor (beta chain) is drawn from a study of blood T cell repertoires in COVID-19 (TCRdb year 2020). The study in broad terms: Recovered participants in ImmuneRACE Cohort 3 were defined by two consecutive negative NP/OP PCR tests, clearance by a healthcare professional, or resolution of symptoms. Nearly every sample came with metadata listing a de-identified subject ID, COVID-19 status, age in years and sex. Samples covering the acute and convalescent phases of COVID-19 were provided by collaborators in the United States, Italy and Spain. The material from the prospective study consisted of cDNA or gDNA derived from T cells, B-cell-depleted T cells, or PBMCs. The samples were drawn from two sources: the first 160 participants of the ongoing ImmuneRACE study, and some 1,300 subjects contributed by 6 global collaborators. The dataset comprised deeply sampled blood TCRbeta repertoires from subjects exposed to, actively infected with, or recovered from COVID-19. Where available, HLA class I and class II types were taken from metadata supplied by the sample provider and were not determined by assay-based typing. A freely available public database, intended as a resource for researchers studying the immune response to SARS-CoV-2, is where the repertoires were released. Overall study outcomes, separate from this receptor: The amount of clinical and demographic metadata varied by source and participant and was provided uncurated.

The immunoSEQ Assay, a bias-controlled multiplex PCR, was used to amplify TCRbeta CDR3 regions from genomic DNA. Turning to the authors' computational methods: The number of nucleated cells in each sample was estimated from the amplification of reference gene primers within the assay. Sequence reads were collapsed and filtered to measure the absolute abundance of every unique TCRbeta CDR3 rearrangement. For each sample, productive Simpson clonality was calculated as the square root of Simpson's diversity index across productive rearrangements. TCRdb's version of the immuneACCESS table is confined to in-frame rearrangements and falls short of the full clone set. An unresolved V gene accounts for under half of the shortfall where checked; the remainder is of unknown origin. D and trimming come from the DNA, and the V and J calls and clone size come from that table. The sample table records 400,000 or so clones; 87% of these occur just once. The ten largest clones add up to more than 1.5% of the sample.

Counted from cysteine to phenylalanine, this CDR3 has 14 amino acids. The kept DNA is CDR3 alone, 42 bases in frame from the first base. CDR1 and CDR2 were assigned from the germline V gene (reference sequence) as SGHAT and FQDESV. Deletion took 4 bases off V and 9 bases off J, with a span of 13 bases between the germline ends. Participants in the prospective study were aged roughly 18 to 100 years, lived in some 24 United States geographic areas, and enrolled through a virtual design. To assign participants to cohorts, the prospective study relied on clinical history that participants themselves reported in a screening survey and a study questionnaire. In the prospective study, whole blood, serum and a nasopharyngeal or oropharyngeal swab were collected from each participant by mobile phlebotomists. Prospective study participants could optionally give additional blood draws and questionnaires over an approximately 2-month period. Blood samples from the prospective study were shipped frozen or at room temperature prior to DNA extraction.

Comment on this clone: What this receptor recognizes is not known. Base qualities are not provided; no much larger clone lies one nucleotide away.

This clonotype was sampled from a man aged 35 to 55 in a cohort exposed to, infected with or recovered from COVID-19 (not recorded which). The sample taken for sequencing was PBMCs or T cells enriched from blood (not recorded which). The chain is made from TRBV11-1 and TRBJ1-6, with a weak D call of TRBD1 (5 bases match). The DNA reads TGTGCCAGCAGCTCCACGGGGGAGAGTTCACCCCTCCACTTT. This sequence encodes CASSSTGESSPLHF.